This TCR beta chain was recovered during a study of Graves' ophthalmopathy and Graves' hyperthyroidism. Study background: No treatment had been given when peripheral blood was collected at initial diagnosis.

The V and J ends lost 4 bases and 0 bases respectively, with 12 bases between them. The CDR3 covers 15 residues. Germline values: CDR1 LGHDT, CDR2 YNNKEL (reference sequence). Hyperthyroidism counted as stable given no ophthalmopathy within 18 months of follow-up. A roughly 9.3 ml volume of fresh peripheral blood provided the PBMCs. For repertoire sequencing, the TCR beta CDR3 regions were amplified from RNA transcripts. HTBI-primed first-round RT-PCR preceded second-round multiplex PCR. TCRdb reprocessed the multiplex PCR reads via MiXCR and lists one record per CDR3 protein. The sample includes hundreds of thousands of distinct CDR3 sequences, 15% of them seen just once.

The chain carries TRBV3-1 and TRBJ1-1, with D perhaps TRBD1 (5 bases). What was sequenced was peripheral blood. This receptor was obtained from a young woman with stable Graves' hyperthyroidism. CDR3 residues: CASSPEGLLNTEAFF. CDR3 DNA: TGTGCCAGCAGCCCCGAGGGGCTATTGAACACTGAAGCTTTCTTT.